This T cell receptor beta chain was recovered during a study of blood T cells in healthy people across ages. Then a second PCR, running roughly 7 to 12 cycles, was carried out with a sample-barcoded 5' primer and a J-beta primer mix. Each CDR3 protein is one row after TCRdb ran MiXCR on the 5' RACE reads. This table has 800,000 to 950,000 distinct CDR3 sequences, under 35% appearing once. Germline loops: CDR1 DFQATT, CDR2 SNEGSKA (reference sequence). With V trimmed by 0 bases and J by 5 bases, 3 bases remained unmatched. The CDR3 covers 14 residues. This clonotype occurred a few times. Healthy Russian Caucasian donors spanned ages about 6 to 95 years. These same data were also listed under a study on T cells of mothers and their children.

The chain combines TRBV20-1 with TRBJ1-5, with 8 bases identical to TRBD1. This receptor was obtained from a woman in her 40s in good health. The sequenced sample was blood. In DNA form, the CDR3 reads TGCAGTGCTAGAGATGTACAGGGGGATCAGCCCCAGCATTTT. Its protein product is CSARDVQGDQPQHF.